Below, 5 T cell receptor beta chains from the same sample are listed, as sequenced in a study of CD8 T cells in ankylosing spondylitis. Findings and limits, study-wide: For ankylosing spondylitis blood, a TCR beta motif of under ten highly homologous variants appeared characteristic.

TCRdb itself ran the 5' RACE reads through MiXCR, one entry per CDR3 protein. Of about 540,000 distinct CDR3 sequences in the sample, roughly an eighth were seen once. These receptors have no known antigen. Specimen: blood, either unsorted or a sorted T cell fraction (not recorded which). The origin of the receptors is a male donor with ankylosing spondylitis.

This clonotype was detected only a few times. The chain employs TRBV5-1 and TRBJ1-6; the D is unclear. Per germline, CDR1 SGHRS and CDR2 YFSETQ. Trimming cost V 4 bases and J 9 bases, with 17 bases left between them. The CDR3 consists of 15 residues. This chain's CDR3 is CASSPTEGSGSPLHF. The CDR3 bases are TGCGCCAGCAGCCCTACGGAGGGAAGCGGTTCACCCCTCCACTTT.

This clonotype was picked up many times. The chain carries TRBV5-5 and TRBJ1-4; D possibly corresponds to TRBD1 (5 bases). Trimming took 3 bases from V and 0 from J, leaving 9 bases between them. The CDR3 is 15 residues long. Looked up from germline, CDR1 is SGHKS and CDR2 is YYEKEE (reference sequence). The CDR3 DNA reads TGTGCCAGCAGCTCGCAGGGAGCAACTAATGAAAAACTGTTTTTT. It yields the protein CASSSQGATNEKLFF.

The chain couples TRBV6-2 or TRBV6-3 to TRBJ1-3; 8 positions match TRBD1. The CDR3 consists of 16 residues. Trimming at V came to 7 bases and at J to 0 bases, leaving 8 bases not matched to a gene. Germline CDR1 MNHEY, CDR2 SVGEGT. This CDR3 reads CASIPGQAHSGNTIYF. CDR3 bases: TGTGCCAGCATCCCGGGACAGGCCCACTCTGGAAACACCATATATTTT.

This clonotype has at least ten counts. The chain employs TRBV11-2 and TRBJ2-2; D not certain. CDR1 is SGHAT, CDR2 FQNNGV, per germline. This CDR3 comprises 16 residues. Trimming cost V 6 bases and J 1 base, with 15 bases left between them. CDR3 DNA: TGTGCCAGCAGAGAACCCTTTCGGAGGAACACCGGGGAGCTGTTTTTT. Protein product: CASREPFRRNTGELFF. The complete variable domain, with remaining parts taken from reference TRBV11-2 and TRBJ2-2, reads EAGVAQSPRYKIIEKRQSVAFWCNPISGHATLYWYQQILGQGPKLLIQFQNNGVVDDSQLPKDRFSAERLKGVDSTLKIQPAKLEDSAVYLCASREPFRRNTGELFFGEGSRLTVL.

The genes are TRBV12-3 or TRBV12-4 and TRBJ2-3; D is possibly TRBD2 (6 bases). The length of the CDR3 is 14 residues. Trimming took off 1 base at V and 4 bases at J, with 9 bases between the two ends. The CDR3 bases are TGTGCCAGCAGTTTAGTAACGGGAGCAGATACGCAGTATTTT. Translation gives CASSLVTGADTQYF.